These T cell receptor beta chains were read from a single sample in a study of T cells after yellow fever vaccination. One entry per CDR3 protein results from TCRdb running MiXCR on the 5' RACE reads. The sample includes 100,000 to 150,000 distinct CDR3 sequences, about 8.8% of them seen just once. The sample in question was CD8+ T cells sorted from PBMCs, obtained on the day of the yellow fever booster vaccination. Source of these receptors: a man younger than 30 who received the YFV17D yellow fever vaccine. Each CDR3 is given with its conserved first and last residue. D genes are given only for firm matches. Expanded clones are given a class, and other clones once, few, many or no size at all.

j_call	v_call	clone_size	d_call	cdr3_nt	cdr3_aa
TRBJ2-1	TRBV6-2/TRBV6-3	.	.	TGTGCCAGCAGTTACGGACTGCCACCGAATGAGCAGTTCTTC	CASSYGLPPNEQFF
TRBJ2-1	TRBV6-2/TRBV6-3	many	.	TGTGCCAGCAGTTCCCCATTTGGGGGCTCGGGAAATGAGCAGTTCTTC	CASSSPFGGSGNEQFF
TRBJ1-1	TRBV7-2	.	.	TGTGCCAGCAGCTTCTCGTATCCCCCTGAAGCTTTCTTT	CASSFSYPPEAFF
TRBJ2-5	TRBV7-8	once	TRBD2	TGTGCCAGCAGCTTTGCCGGGGGGACGTACCAAGAGACCCAGTACTTC	CASSFAGGTYQETQYF
TRBJ1-1	TRBV19	.	TRBD1	TGTGCCAGTAAGCCTCTACCGGGACAGGGCATCACTGAAGCTTTCTTT	CASKPLPGQGITEAFF
TRBJ1-1	TRBV5-1	.	.	TGCGCCAGCAGCTTGGTGAACACTGAAGCTTTCTTT	CASSLVNTEAFF
TRBJ2-3	TRBV7-9	.	TRBD2	TGTGCCAGCAGCTTAGCGGAGAAGCGGGGGGGCACAGATACGCAGTATTTT	CASSLAEKRGGTDTQYF
TRBJ2-3	TRBV30	.	TRBD2	TGTGCCTGGAGTCGTGGGACTAGCGACACAGATACGCAGTATTTT	CAWSRGTSDTDTQYF
TRBJ1-5	TRBV28	few	.	TGTGCCAGCAGCCCTCTGGAGGGCGGGCAGCCCCAGCATTTT	CASSPLEGGQPQHF
TRBJ2-3	TRBV5-1	few	.	TGCGCCAGCCTTGCGGGGGCAACTAGCACAGATACGCAGTATTTT	CASLAGATSTDTQYF
TRBJ2-2	TRBV30	.	.	TGTGCCTGGAGGACTACCGGGGAGCTGTTTTTT	CAWRTTGELFF
TRBJ1-5	TRBV10-2	few	.	TGCGCCAGCAGTGCCACCGGTACGATACAGCCCCAGCATTTT	CASSATGTIQPQHF
TRBJ2-7	TRBV4-1	.	TRBD1	TGCGCCAGCAGCTCGCCACAGGGGAGCGAGCAGTACTTC	CASSSPQGSEQYF
TRBJ1-1	TRBV25-1	few	TRBD1	TGTGCCAGCAGTGTAGGGGGCTCGGAAGCTTTCTTT	CASSVGGSEAFF
TRBJ1-1	TRBV5-6	many	.	TGTGCCAGCACCTCAGGGACCACTGAAGCTTTCTTT	CASTSGTTEAFF